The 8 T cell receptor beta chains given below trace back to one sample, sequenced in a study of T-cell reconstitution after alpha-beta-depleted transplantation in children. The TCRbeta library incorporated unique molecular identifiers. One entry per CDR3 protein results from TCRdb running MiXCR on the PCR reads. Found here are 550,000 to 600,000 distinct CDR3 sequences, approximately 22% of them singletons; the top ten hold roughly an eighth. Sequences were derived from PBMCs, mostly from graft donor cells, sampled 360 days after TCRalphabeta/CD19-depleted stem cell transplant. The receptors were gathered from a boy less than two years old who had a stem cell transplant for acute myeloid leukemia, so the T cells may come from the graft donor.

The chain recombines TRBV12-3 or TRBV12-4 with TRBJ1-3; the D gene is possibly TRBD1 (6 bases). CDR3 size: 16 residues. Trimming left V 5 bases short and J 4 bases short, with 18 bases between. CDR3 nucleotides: TGTGCCAGCAGTCTTACCTGGGGGGGCGACGGAAACACCATATATTTT. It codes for CASSLTWGGDGNTIYF.

The DNA for the CDR3 is TGCAGTGCTAGAGAGCTGAGTAATGAGCAGTTCTTC. This sequence encodes CSARELSNEQFF. This sequence joins TRBV20-1 and TRBJ2-1; D gene ambiguous. CDR1 is DFQATT, CDR2 SNEGSKA, per germline (reference sequence). V was cut by 0 bases and J by 7 bases, with 7 bases left in between. The CDR3 totals 12 residues.

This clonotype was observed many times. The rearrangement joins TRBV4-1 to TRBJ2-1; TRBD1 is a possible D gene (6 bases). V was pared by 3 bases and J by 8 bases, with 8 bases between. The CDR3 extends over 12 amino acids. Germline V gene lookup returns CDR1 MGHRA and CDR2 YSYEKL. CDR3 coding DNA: TGCGCCAGCAGCCACGGGACACATGAGCAGTTCTTC. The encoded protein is CASSHGTHEQFF.

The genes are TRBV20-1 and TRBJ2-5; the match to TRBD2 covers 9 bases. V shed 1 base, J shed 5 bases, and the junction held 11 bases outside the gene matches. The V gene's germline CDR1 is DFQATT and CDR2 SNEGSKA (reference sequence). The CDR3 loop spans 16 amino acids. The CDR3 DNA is TGCAGTGCTAGAGGACGGACTAGCGCGTACTTGGAGACCCAGTACTTC. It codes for CSARGRTSAYLETQYF.

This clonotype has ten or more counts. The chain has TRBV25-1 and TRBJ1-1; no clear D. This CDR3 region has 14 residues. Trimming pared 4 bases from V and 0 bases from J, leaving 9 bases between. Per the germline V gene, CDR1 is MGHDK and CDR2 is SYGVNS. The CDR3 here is CASSGLGMNTEAFF. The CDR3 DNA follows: TGTGCCAGCAGTGGATTGGGGATGAACACTGAAGCTTTCTTT. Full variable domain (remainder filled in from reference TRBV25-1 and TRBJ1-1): EADIYQTPRYLVIGTGKKITLECSQTMGHDKMYWYQQDPGMELHLIHYSYGVNSTEKGDLSSESTVSRIRTEHFPLTLESARPSHTSQYLCASSGLGMNTEAFFGQGTRLTVV.

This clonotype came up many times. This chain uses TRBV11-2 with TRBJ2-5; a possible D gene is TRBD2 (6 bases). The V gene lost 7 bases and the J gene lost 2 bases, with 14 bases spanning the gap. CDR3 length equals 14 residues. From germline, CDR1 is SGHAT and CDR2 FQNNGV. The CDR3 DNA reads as TGTGCCAGCACCACCAGCGGGCAGCAAGAGACCCAGTACTTC. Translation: CASTTSGQQETQYF. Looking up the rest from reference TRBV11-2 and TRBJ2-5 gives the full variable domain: EAGVAQSPRYKIIEKRQSVAFWCNPISGHATLYWYQQILGQGPKLLIQFQNNGVVDDSQLPKDRFSAERLKGVDSTLKIQPAKLEDSAVYLCASTTSGQQETQYFGPGTRLLVL.

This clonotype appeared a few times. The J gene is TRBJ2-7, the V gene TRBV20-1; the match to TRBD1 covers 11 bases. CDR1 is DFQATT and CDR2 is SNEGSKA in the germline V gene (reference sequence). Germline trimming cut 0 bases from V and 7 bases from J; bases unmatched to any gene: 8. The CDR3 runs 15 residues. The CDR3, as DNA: TGCAGTGCTAGAGATCTCGGACAGGGGGCTTGGGAGCAGTACGTC. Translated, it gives CSARDLGQGAWEQYV.

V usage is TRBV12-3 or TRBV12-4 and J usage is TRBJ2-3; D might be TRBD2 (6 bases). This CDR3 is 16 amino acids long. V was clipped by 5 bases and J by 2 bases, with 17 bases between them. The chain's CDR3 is CASSVYGSGHTDTQYF. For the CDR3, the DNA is TGTGCCAGCAGTGTGTATGGGAGCGGGCACACAGATACGCAGTATTTT.